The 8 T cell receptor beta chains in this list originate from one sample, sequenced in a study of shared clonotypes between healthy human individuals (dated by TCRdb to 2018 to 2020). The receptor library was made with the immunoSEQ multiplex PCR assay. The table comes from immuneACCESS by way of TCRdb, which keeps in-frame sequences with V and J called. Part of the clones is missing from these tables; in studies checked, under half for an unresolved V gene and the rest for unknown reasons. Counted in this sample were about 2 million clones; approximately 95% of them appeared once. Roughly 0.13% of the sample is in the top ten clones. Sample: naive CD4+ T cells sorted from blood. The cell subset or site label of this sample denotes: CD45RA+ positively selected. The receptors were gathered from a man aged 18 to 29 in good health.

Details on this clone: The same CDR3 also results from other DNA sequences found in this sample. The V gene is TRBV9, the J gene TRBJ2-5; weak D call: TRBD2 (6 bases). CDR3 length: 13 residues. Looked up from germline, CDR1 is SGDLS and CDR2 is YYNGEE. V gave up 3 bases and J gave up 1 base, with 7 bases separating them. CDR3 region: CASSATSQETQYF. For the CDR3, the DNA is TGTGCCAGCAGCGCGACTAGCCAAGAGACCCAGTACTTC.

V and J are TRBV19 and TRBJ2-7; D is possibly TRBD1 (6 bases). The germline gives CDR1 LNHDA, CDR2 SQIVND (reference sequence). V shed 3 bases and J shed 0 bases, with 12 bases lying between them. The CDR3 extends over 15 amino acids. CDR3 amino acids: CASSMGTLSSYEQYF. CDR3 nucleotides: TGTGCCAGTAGTATGGGGACACTGAGCTCCTACGAGCAGTACTTC.

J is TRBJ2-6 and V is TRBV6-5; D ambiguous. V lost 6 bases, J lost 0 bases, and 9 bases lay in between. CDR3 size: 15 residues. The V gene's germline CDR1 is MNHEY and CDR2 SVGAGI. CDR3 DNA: TGTGCCAGCAGATTACACGGCTCTGGGGCCAACGTCCTGACTTTC. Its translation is CASRLHGSGANVLTF.

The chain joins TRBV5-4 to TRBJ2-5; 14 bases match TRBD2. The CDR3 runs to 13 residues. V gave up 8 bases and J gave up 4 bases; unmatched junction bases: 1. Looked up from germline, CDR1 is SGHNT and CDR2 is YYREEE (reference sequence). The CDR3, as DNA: TGTGCCAGTGGGACTAGCGGGGGAGAGACCCAGTACTTC. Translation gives CASGTSGGETQYF.

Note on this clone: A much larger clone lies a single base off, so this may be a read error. DNA of the CDR3: TGTGCCAGCAGCTTAGTCTACGAGCAGTACTTC. Protein product: CASSLVYEQYF. The gene calls are TRBV13 and TRBJ2-7; D ambiguous. Germline loops: CDR1 PRHDT, CDR2 FYEKMQ (reference sequence). Trimming took off 1 base at V and 3 bases at J, with 1 base between the two ends. The CDR3 consists of 11 residues. The full variable domain, its missing parts supplied by reference TRBV13 and TRBJ2-7, is AAGVIQSPRHLIKEKRETATLKCYPIPRHDTVYWYQQGPGQDPQFLISFYEKMQSDKGSIPDRFSAQQFSDYHSELNMSSLELGDSALYFCASSLVYEQYFGPGTRLTVT.

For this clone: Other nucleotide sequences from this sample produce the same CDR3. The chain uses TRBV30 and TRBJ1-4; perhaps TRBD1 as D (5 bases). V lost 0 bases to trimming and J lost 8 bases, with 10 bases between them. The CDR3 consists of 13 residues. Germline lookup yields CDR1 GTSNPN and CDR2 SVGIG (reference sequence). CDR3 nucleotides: TGTGCCTGGAGTGTCCAGGGAAAGGAAAAACTGTTTTTT. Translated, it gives CAWSVQGKEKLFF.

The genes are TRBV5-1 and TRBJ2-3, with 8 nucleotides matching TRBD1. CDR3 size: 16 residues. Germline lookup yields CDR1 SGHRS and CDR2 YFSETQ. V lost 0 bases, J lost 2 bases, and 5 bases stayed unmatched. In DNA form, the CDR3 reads TGCGCCAGCAGCTTGGAGGGACAGGTTTTCACAGATACGCAGTATTTT. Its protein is CASSLEGQVFTDTQYF.

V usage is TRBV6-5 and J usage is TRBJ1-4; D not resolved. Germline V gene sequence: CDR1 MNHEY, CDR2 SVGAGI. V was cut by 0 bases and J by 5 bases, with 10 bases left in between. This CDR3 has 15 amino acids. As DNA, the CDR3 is TGTGCCAGCAGTTACTCTGGTATATTGAATGAAAAACTGTTTTTT. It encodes CASSYSGILNEKLFF.